This T cell receptor (beta chain) was captured by sequencing in a study of glioma-infiltrating T cells after dendritic cell vaccination. The CDR3 runs 15 residues. Per the germline V gene, CDR1 is SGHNT and CDR2 is YYREEE (reference sequence). The junction had 5 bases not matched to a gene; V was cut back by 0 bases and J by 3 bases. The method was immunoSEQ multiplex PCR; TCRdb's version includes in-frame clones alone and lacks a portion of them. The profile shows fewer than 110,000 clones, about four fifths of them singletons. V and J are TRBV5-4 and TRBJ2-5; TRBD1 matches 7 bases. The source was blood, collected before dendritic cell vaccination. This TCR was recovered from a human donor with glioblastoma. The CDR3 DNA is TGTGCCAGCAGCTTGGCCGGACAGGAGAAAGAGACCCAGTACTTC. Protein: CASSLAGQEKETQYF.